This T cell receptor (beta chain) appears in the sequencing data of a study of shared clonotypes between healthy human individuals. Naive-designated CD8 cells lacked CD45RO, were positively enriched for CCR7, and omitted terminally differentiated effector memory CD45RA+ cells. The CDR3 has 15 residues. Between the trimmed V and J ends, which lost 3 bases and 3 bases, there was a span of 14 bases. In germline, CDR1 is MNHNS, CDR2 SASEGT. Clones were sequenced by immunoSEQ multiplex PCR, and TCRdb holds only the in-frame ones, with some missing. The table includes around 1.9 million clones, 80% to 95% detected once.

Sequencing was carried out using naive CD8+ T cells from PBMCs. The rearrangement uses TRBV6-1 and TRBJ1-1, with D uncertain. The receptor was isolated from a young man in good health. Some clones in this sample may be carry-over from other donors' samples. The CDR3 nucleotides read TGTGCCAGCAGTGAGGGGAACACTTTGGACACTGAAGCTTTCTTT. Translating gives CASSEGNTLDTEAFF.